Listed below are T cell receptor beta chains from one sample, sequenced in a study of OX40 agonist ivuxolimab in advanced cancers. Libraries were prepared by immunoSEQ multiplex PCR; TCRdb keeps only in-frame clonotypes and omits some of them. Found here are approximately 77,000 clones, around 90% of them singletons; the top ten hold more than 1.5%. Specimen: CD4+ or CD8+ T cells sorted from blood, collected in a trial of the OX40 agonist ivuxolimab. Source of these receptors: an adult with an advanced solid tumor such as melanoma, head and neck, liver or kidney cancer. The CDR3 runs from the conserved cysteine through the conserved F or W. D genes are given only for firm matches. Part of the rows lack a size; the others show once, few, many or a class for expanded clones.

CDR3nt: TGCGCCAGCAGCGTAGACAGCAATCAGCCCCAGCATTTT; CDR3aa: CASSVDSNQPQHF; d_gene: .; v_gene: TRBV5-1; abundance: .; j_gene: TRBJ1-5
CDR3nt: TGCGCCAGCAGCCAAGATCAGTCTAGCGGGAGGCCCCCGATTGCCGTGGATACGCAGTATTTT; CDR3aa: CASSQDQSSGRPPIAVDTQYF; d_gene: TRBD2; v_gene: TRBV4-1; abundance: once; j_gene: TRBJ2-3
CDR3nt: TGTGCCAGCAGCGTCTCACCCACCCCCTACGAGCAGTACTTC; CDR3aa: CASSVSPTPYEQYF; d_gene: .; v_gene: TRBV9; abundance: once; j_gene: TRBJ2-7
CDR3nt: TGTGCAAGTCGCTCTAGCCTCCAGGGGCCTGCCTGCTCCTACGAGCAGTACTTC; CDR3aa: CASRSSLQGPACSYEQYF; d_gene: .; v_gene: TRBV12-2; abundance: .; j_gene: TRBJ2-7
CDR3nt: TGTGCCAGCAGCCAAACCCAGAGGACAGGGTATGATGGCTACACCTTC; CDR3aa: CASSQTQRTGYDGYTF; d_gene: TRBD1; v_gene: TRBV4-2; abundance: .; j_gene: TRBJ1-2
CDR3nt: TGTGCCAGTAGTAAACAGGGGGCGACGGCTGGCTACACCTTC; CDR3aa: CASSKQGATAGYTF; d_gene: TRBD1; v_gene: TRBV19; abundance: few; j_gene: TRBJ1-2
CDR3nt: TGTGCCAGCAGAATTGAGGGAATGGGTCAAGAGACCCAGTACTTC; CDR3aa: CASRIEGMGQETQYF; d_gene: .; v_gene: TRBV2; abundance: .; j_gene: TRBJ2-5
CDR3nt: TGCAGCGTTGAAGAAAGAGTCGCTAAGGGAGCTTTCTTT; CDR3aa: CSVEERVAKGAFF; d_gene: .; v_gene: TRBV29-1; abundance: .; j_gene: TRBJ1-1
CDR3nt: TGTGCCGGGGCGACTAGCGGGCTCCCCACAGATACGCAGTATTTT; CDR3aa: CAGATSGLPTDTQYF; d_gene: TRBD2; v_gene: TRBV5-4; abundance: .; j_gene: TRBJ2-3
CDR3nt: TGCGCCAGCAGCTTGGGCCTTATACAGGGAGGGGCAGATACGCAGTATTTT; CDR3aa: CASSLGLIQGGADTQYF; d_gene: .; v_gene: TRBV5-1; abundance: few; j_gene: TRBJ2-3
CDR3nt: TGTGCCAGCAGTGCCAGACTAGCGGGAGGGCCCGGGGAGCTGTTTTTT; CDR3aa: CASSARLAGGPGELFF; d_gene: TRBD2; v_gene: TRBV6-1; abundance: .; j_gene: TRBJ2-2
CDR3nt: TGTGCCACCAGCAGAGATATGGCGGGCTGGCGGTACTTC; CDR3aa: CATSRDMAGWRYF; d_gene: .; v_gene: TRBV15; abundance: .; j_gene: TRBJ2-7
CDR3nt: TGTGCCAGAAGAGACAGGGGCGCTCAGCCCCAGCATTTT; CDR3aa: CARRDRGAQPQHF; d_gene: TRBD1; v_gene: TRBV5-3; abundance: .; j_gene: TRBJ1-5
CDR3nt: TGTGCCAGCAGCTTGGCGGCGAGGCAGTACTTC; CDR3aa: CASSLAARQYF; d_gene: .; v_gene: TRBV5-4; abundance: .; j_gene: TRBJ2-7
CDR3nt: TGTGCCAGCAGCTTACGTCCATACAATGAGCAGTTCTTC; CDR3aa: CASSLRPYNEQFF; d_gene: .; v_gene: TRBV7-6; abundance: .; j_gene: TRBJ2-1
CDR3nt: TGTGCCAGCAGTTCGTGGACACGAGCCTCTGGGGCCAACGTCCTGACTTTC; CDR3aa: CASSSWTRASGANVLTF; d_gene: .; v_gene: TRBV28; abundance: .; j_gene: TRBJ2-6
CDR3nt: TGTGCCAGCAGTATCAGACTGGGGGGAGGGGCAGTTCAGTACTTC; CDR3aa: CASSIRLGGGAVQYF; d_gene: TRBD2; v_gene: TRBV27; abundance: .; j_gene: TRBJ2-4
CDR3nt: TGCGCCAGCAGCAGACCCGGCGGAGGGGCGAACACCGGGGAGCTGTTTTTT; CDR3aa: CASSRPGGGANTGELFF; d_gene: .; v_gene: TRBV5-1; abundance: .; j_gene: TRBJ2-2
CDR3nt: TGTGCCAGCAGCCGGATCCGCGGGAGCGAAATTATCTACGAGCAGTACTTC; CDR3aa: CASSRIRGSEIIYEQYF; d_gene: TRBD2; v_gene: TRBV11-3; abundance: .; j_gene: TRBJ2-7
CDR3nt: TGTGCCAGCGAAGCAGGGCCTGGAAACACCATATATTTT; CDR3aa: CASEAGPGNTIYF; d_gene: .; v_gene: TRBV28; abundance: .; j_gene: TRBJ1-3
CDR3nt: TGTGCCAGCAGTTACAAGACAGTGGGTGAAGCTTTCTTT; CDR3aa: CASSYKTVGEAFF; d_gene: .; v_gene: TRBV6-5; abundance: .; j_gene: TRBJ1-1
CDR3nt: TGTGCCAGCAGGAGGGACAGCTACGAGCAGTACTTC; CDR3aa: CASRRDSYEQYF; d_gene: TRBD1; v_gene: TRBV6-5; abundance: .; j_gene: TRBJ2-7
CDR3nt: TGTGCCAGCAGTCAAAATAGCGGGGGGTCCTACGAGCAGTACTTC; CDR3aa: CASSQNSGGSYEQYF; d_gene: TRBD2; v_gene: TRBV28; abundance: .; j_gene: TRBJ2-7
CDR3nt: TGTGCCAGCAGCTTATTTTGGACAGGGGGCACTGAAGCTTTCTTT; CDR3aa: CASSLFWTGGTEAFF; d_gene: TRBD1; v_gene: TRBV11-2; abundance: .; j_gene: TRBJ1-1
CDR3nt: TGTGCCATTGCAGGGGGCAATTCACCCCTCCACTTT; CDR3aa: CAIAGGNSPLHF; d_gene: TRBD1; v_gene: TRBV28; abundance: .; j_gene: TRBJ1-6
CDR3nt: TGTGCCAGCGGATCCTACGAGCAGTACTTC; CDR3aa: CASGSYEQYF; d_gene: .; v_gene: TRBV11-3; abundance: .; j_gene: TRBJ2-7
CDR3nt: TGCGCCAGCAGCCAAGATCTCACTAGCGGGGGGGAGACCCAGTACTTC; CDR3aa: CASSQDLTSGGETQYF; d_gene: TRBD2; v_gene: TRBV4-3; abundance: .; j_gene: TRBJ2-5
CDR3nt: TGTGCCAGCTCAGCCCTGCGGTTTTCAGATACGCAGTATTTT; CDR3aa: CASSALRFSDTQYF; d_gene: .; v_gene: TRBV18; abundance: once; j_gene: TRBJ2-3
CDR3nt: TGCAGCGGAACTGGGACTAGCGGCTTCAATGAGCAGTTCTTC; CDR3aa: CSGTGTSGFNEQFF; d_gene: TRBD2; v_gene: TRBV29-1; abundance: once; j_gene: TRBJ2-1
CDR3nt: TGTGCCAGCAGTCGACAGGGGAACTATGGCTACACCTTC; CDR3aa: CASSRQGNYGYTF; d_gene: TRBD1; v_gene: TRBV6-5; abundance: .; j_gene: TRBJ1-2
CDR3nt: TGTGCCAGCAGTCGGACCAATGAGCAGTTCTTC; CDR3aa: CASSRTNEQFF; d_gene: .; v_gene: TRBV6-5; abundance: .; j_gene: TRBJ2-1
CDR3nt: TGTGCCAGCAGCCCATGGCCCCAGGGGCACCAGAAACGTTATGGCTACACCTTC; CDR3aa: CASSPWPQGHQKRYGYTF; d_gene: .; v_gene: TRBV11-2; abundance: .; j_gene: TRBJ1-2
CDR3nt: TGTGCCAGCAGCTTCGAATGGGGGTCGAACACTGAAGCTTTCTTT; CDR3aa: CASSFEWGSNTEAFF; d_gene: .; v_gene: TRBV11-2; abundance: once; j_gene: TRBJ1-1
CDR3nt: TGTGCCAGCAGTCAACGCCAACAGGGAAGGAATGAGCAGTTCTTC; CDR3aa: CASSQRQQGRNEQFF; d_gene: .; v_gene: TRBV27; abundance: once; j_gene: TRBJ2-1
CDR3nt: TGTGCCAGCTCACCAAGGGGCCCCGGGGGTACAGATACGCAGTATTTT; CDR3aa: CASSPRGPGGTDTQYF; d_gene: .; v_gene: TRBV18; abundance: .; j_gene: TRBJ2-3
CDR3nt: TGTGCCAGTAGTATAGGACCGGGCCAAGAGACCCAGTACTTC; CDR3aa: CASSIGPGQETQYF; d_gene: .; v_gene: TRBV19; abundance: .; j_gene: TRBJ2-5
CDR3nt: TGTGCCAGCTCACTTTCGGGGGAACCTGGAGGAAACACCATATATTTT; CDR3aa: CASSLSGEPGGNTIYF; d_gene: .; v_gene: TRBV18; abundance: .; j_gene: TRBJ1-3
CDR3nt: TGTGCCAGCAGTACCCCAGCGGTTACCTACGAGCAGTACTTC; CDR3aa: CASSTPAVTYEQYF; d_gene: .; v_gene: TRBV28; abundance: .; j_gene: TRBJ2-7
CDR3nt: TGTGCCAGCAGTTTGGCAAACGGCTATAATTCACCCCTCCACTTT; CDR3aa: CASSLANGYNSPLHF; d_gene: .; v_gene: TRBV6-1; abundance: .; j_gene: TRBJ1-6